The rows below give T cell receptor beta chains drawn from one sample of a study of blood T cell repertoires in COVID-19. TCRdb keeps only in-frame clones here, not all; method: immunoSEQ multiplex PCR. Here the sample spans 130,000 to 150,000 clones, 80% being singletons. Input material: peripheral blood. These receptors were obtained from a man between 65 and 85 years old who had recovered from COVID-19. The CDR3 runs from the conserved cysteine through the conserved F or W. The order of the fields is J gene, V gene, CDR3 protein.

TRBJ2-3 TRBV7-9 CASSPGTSGTDTQYF
TRBJ2-1 TRBV13 CASKIRLAGYNEQFF
TRBJ2-5 TRBV6-2/TRBV6-3 CASSPEDRFQETQYF
TRBJ1-3 TRBV12-3/TRBV12-4 CASRQDSGNTIYF
TRBJ2-2 TRBV30 CACSDNPGSAGELFF
TRBJ2-3 TRBV6-1 CASSEAWGADTQYF
TRBJ2-5 TRBV18 CASSPTLAGGAETQYF
TRBJ1-1 TRBV9 CASSVDYFGGLTEAFF
TRBJ1-5 TRBV2 CASSVALDQPQHF
TRBJ2-5 TRBV6-6 CASSSRQGVETQYF